A selection of T cell receptor beta chains follows, all from one sample in a study of shared clonotypes between healthy human individuals. TCRdb keeps only in-frame clones here, not all; method: immunoSEQ multiplex PCR. Of about 580,000 clones in the sample, roughly 98% were seen once. The specimen was naive CD8+ T cells sorted from blood. These TCRs come from a man aged 25-40 years in good health. Each CDR3 is given with its conserved first and last residue. The D gene is left open where the match is weak. The size entry is marked missing in some rows and otherwise reads once, few, many or a size class.

j_call clone_size d_call v_call cdr3_nt cdr3_aa
TRBJ2-1 . . TRBV5-1 TGCGCCAGCAGCCTTGAGACCACTACAGACAATGAGCAGTTCTTC CASSLETTTDNEQFF
TRBJ2-2 . TRBD2 TRBV18 TGTGCCAGCTCACCACAAGTACTAGCGGGAGGTACCGGGGAGCTGTTTTTT CASSPQVLAGGTGELFF
TRBJ2-7 . . TRBV29-1 TGCAGCGTTGAAAAGGGGTTGGGATACGAGCAGTACTTC CSVEKGLGYEQYF
TRBJ2-1 . . TRBV10-2 TGCGCCAGCAGTGATCCGCGGGAATACAATGAGCAGTTCTTC CASSDPREYNEQFF
TRBJ1-3 . . TRBV6-5 TGTGCCAGCAGGTCCTCTGGAAACACCATATATTTT CASRSSGNTIYF
TRBJ2-3 . . TRBV27 TGTGCCAGCAGTTTCCTTGGCACAGATACGCAGTATTTT CASSFLGTDTQYF
TRBJ1-1 . . TRBV29-1 TGCAGCGTTTACGGGCTTATGAACACTGAAGCTTTCTTT CSVYGLMNTEAFF
TRBJ2-7 . TRBD2 TRBV6-5 TGTGCCAGCAGTTGGACTAGCGGGGCCAACGAGCAGTACTTC CASSWTSGANEQYF
TRBJ1-3 . . TRBV7-9 TGTGCCAGCAGCTCCCCTCCTGGGACTCCCTCTGGAAACACCATATATTTT CASSSPPGTPSGNTIYF
TRBJ2-5 . . TRBV15 TGTGCCACCAGCAGAAGACTAGTCACAGAGACCCAGTACTTC CATSRRLVTETQYF
TRBJ2-1 . TRBD2 TRBV4-3 TGCGCCAGCAGCCAGGGGACTAGCGCGAGGGATGAGCAGTTCTTC CASSQGTSARDEQFF
TRBJ2-1 . TRBD1 TRBV9 TGTGCCAGCAGCGTAGGCAGGGGGAGCTCCTACAATGAGCAGTTCTTC CASSVGRGSSYNEQFF
TRBJ2-2 . . TRBV18 TGTGCCAGCTCACCACGGGTCGGGGAGCTGTTTTTT CASSPRVGELFF
TRBJ1-2 . TRBD1 TRBV29-1 TGCAGCGTTGGAGGGGACAGGGGGCGCCCCAACTATGGCTACACCTTC CSVGGDRGRPNYGYTF
TRBJ2-7 . . TRBV6-5 TGTGCCACCAGGGGTAACGAGCAGTACTTC CATRGNEQYF
TRBJ2-1 . . TRBV7-2 TGTGCCGGGGTTAGGCTCAATGAGCAGTTCTTC CAGVRLNEQFF
TRBJ2-3 . TRBD2 TRBV7-9 TGTGCCAGCAGGCCAGAACTAGCGGGAGGTGTGGGAGATACGCAGTATTTT CASRPELAGGVGDTQYF
TRBJ2-7 . TRBD2 TRBV30 TGTGCCTGGAGTGGTATGCTAGCGGGAGACGAGCAGTACTTC CAWSGMLAGDEQYF
TRBJ2-7 . TRBD1 TRBV15 TGTGCCACCAGCAGAGAATCGGGACAGGTTTTAGTCCCACCCTACGAGCAGTACTTC CATSRESGQVLVPPYEQYF
TRBJ1-2 . . TRBV7-9 TGTGCCAGCAGCCCGGACGGTCCCTATGGCTACACCTTC CASSPDGPYGYTF
TRBJ2-5 . . TRBV29-1 TGCAGCGCATCCACCGGGCTCCAAGAGACCCAGTACTTC CSASTGLQETQYF
TRBJ2-5 . . TRBV6-1 TGTGCCAGCAGTGAAGCGCCAGGGACGGCATCCAGGGAGACCCAGTACTTC CASSEAPGTASRETQYF
TRBJ1-5 . . TRBV7-2 TGTGCCAGCAGCCGTGGGGGGGGGCCTCAGCCCCAGCATTTT CASSRGGGPQPQHF
TRBJ2-7 once . TRBV4-3 TGCGCCAGCAGCCAAGATATTACCTACGAGCAGTACTTC CASSQDITYEQYF
TRBJ1-1 . TRBD1 TRBV25-1 TGTGCCAGCATTACAGGGGGGAACACTGAAGCTTTCTTT CASITGGNTEAFF
TRBJ2-7 . . TRBV7-8 TGTGCCAGCAGCTTACCCAAAGCCTGGACAGACTACGAGCAGTACTTC CASSLPKAWTDYEQYF
TRBJ2-5 . . TRBV7-2 TGTGCCAGCAGCCCCCTGTTGCGGGACCAAGAGACCCAGTACTTC CASSPLLRDQETQYF
TRBJ2-7 . . TRBV29-1 TGCAGCGCGGAACTGGGGGTGAGGGACGAGCAGTACTTC CSAELGVRDEQYF
TRBJ2-3 . TRBD2 TRBV7-8 TGTGCCAGCAGCATAGCGGGAGTAGATACGCAGTATTTT CASSIAGVDTQYF
TRBJ2-7 . . TRBV6-1 TGTGCCAGCAGTGAACCACCCGCGGATCCTAGCTACGAGCAGTACTTC CASSEPPADPSYEQYF
TRBJ2-7 . TRBD1 TRBV7-9 TGTGCCAGCAGCTCCACGGACAGGGGCTACGAGCAGTACTTC CASSSTDRGYEQYF
TRBJ1-2 . TRBD1 TRBV9 TGTGCCAGCAGCGAGAGAGGGACAGGGGTCTCCCACTATGGCTACACCTTC CASSERGTGVSHYGYTF
TRBJ2-1 . . TRBV7-9 TGTGCCAGCAGTCCGGAGGCCAGGATAGATGAGCAGTTCTTC CASSPEARIDEQFF
TRBJ2-7 once . TRBV25-1 TGTGCCAGCAGTGTGGACTACGAGCAGTACTTC CASSVDYEQYF
TRBJ2-7 . TRBD2 TRBV7-9 TGTGCCAGCAGCGGAACGAAGCGGGAAGGGTTCCTGGAGCAGTACTTC CASSGTKREGFLEQYF
TRBJ2-2 . TRBD1 TRBV5-6 TGTGCCAGCAGGCCACCGGGACAGATCACCGGGGAGCTGTTTTTT CASRPPGQITGELFF
TRBJ2-7 . . TRBV27 TGTGCCAGCAGTTCCCACTCCTACGAGCAGTACTTC CASSSHSYEQYF
TRBJ2-3 . TRBD2 TRBV11-2 TGTGCCAGCAGCTTAGATCTGCTAGCGGGAGGGGTAGATACGCAGTATTTT CASSLDLLAGGVDTQYF
TRBJ2-7 . . TRBV28 TGTGCCAGCAGTTTAAGGGCCTACGAGCAGTACTTC CASSLRAYEQYF
TRBJ2-1 . . TRBV7-2 TGTGCCAGCAGCCCAGGGTTTGAGCAGTTCTTC CASSPGFEQFF
TRBJ2-5 . . TRBV6-5 TGTGCCAGCGGGCGTAAGAGATGGGGCCAAGAGACCCAGTACTTC CASGRKRWGQETQYF
TRBJ2-7 . TRBD1 TRBV4-3 TGCGCCAGCAGCCCCTGGCGGGACAGGGCCCACGAGCAGTACTTC CASSPWRDRAHEQYF
TRBJ2-3 . . TRBV27 TGTGCCAGCAGTCGACTTGGAAGCACAGATACGCAGTATTTT CASSRLGSTDTQYF
TRBJ1-4 . . TRBV25-1 TGTGCCAGCAGTGCCATGATGGGAACAGCAAGTCTTCGGGAAAAACTGTTTTTT CASSAMMGTASLREKLFF
TRBJ1-2 . . TRBV30 TGTGCCTGGATCCAGGGGACGTATGGCTACACCTTC CAWIQGTYGYTF
TRBJ2-1 . . TRBV13 TGTGCCAGCAGCTTCGGGCTAGGAAGCTCCTACAATGAGCAGTTCTTC CASSFGLGSSYNEQFF
TRBJ2-7 . . TRBV29-1 TGCAGCGTTGACGGGGGACCCGTGGAGCAGTACTTC CSVDGGPVEQYF
TRBJ1-5 . TRBD1 TRBV5-5 TGTGCCAGCAGCACAGGGGACAGGGCTACTCAGCCCCAGCATTTT CASSTGDRATQPQHF